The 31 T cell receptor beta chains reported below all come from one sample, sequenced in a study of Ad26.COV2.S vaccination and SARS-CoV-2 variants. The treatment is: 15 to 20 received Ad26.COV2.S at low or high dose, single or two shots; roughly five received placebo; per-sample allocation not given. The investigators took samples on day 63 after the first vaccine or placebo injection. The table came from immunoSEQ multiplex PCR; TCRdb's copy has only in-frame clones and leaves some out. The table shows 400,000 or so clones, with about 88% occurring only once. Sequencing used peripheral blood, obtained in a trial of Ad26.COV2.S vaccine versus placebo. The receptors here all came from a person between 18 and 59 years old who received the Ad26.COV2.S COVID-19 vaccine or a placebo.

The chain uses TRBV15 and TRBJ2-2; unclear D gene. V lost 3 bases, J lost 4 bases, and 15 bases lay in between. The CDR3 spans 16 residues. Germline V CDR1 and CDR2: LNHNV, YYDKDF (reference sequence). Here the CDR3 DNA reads TGTGCCACCAGCAGCCTAGAGTTAGGATCCACCGGGGAGCTGTTTTTT. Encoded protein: CATSSLELGSTGELFF.

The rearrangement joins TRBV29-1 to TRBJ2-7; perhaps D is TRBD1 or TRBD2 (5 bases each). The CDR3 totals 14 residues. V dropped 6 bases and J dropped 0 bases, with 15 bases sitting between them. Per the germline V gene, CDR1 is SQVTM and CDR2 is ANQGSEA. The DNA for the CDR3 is TGCAGCGTAACCGGGACGAGGAGCTCCTACGAGCAGTACTTC. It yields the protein CSVTGTRSSYEQYF.

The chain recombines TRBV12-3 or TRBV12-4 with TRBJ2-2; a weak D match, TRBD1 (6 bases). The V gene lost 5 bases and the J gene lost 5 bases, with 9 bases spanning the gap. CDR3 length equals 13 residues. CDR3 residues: CASSLQGTGELFF. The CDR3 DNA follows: TGTGCCAGCAGTCTCCAGGGGACCGGGGAGCTGTTTTTT.

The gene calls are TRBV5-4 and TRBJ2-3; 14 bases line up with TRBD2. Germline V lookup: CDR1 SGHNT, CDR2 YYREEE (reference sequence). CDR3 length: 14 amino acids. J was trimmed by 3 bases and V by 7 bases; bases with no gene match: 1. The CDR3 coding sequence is TGTGCCAGCGGACTAGCGGGGGGAACAGATACGCAGTATTTT. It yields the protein CASGLAGGTDTQYF.

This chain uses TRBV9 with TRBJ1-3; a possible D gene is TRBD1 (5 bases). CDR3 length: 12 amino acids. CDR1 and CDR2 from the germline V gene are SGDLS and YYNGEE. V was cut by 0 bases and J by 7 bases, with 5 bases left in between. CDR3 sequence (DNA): TGTGCCAGCAGCGTAGGGGGGAACACCATATATTTT. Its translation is CASSVGGNTIYF. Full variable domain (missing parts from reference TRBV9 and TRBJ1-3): DSGVTQTPKHLITATGQRVTLRCSPRSGDLSVYWYQQSLDQGLQFLIQYYNGEERAKGNILERFSAQQFPDLHSELNLSSLELGDSALYFCASSVGGNTIYFGEGSWLTVV.

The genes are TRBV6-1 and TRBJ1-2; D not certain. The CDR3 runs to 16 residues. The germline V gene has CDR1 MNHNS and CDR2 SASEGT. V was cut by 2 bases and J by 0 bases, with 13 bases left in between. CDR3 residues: CASSETVQSSNYGYTF. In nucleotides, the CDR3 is TGTGCCAGCAGTGAAACAGTACAGTCCTCTAACTATGGCTACACCTTC.

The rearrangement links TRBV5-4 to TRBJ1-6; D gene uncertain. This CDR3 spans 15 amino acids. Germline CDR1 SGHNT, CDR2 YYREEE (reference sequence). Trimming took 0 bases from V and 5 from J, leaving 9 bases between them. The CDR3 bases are TGTGCCAGCAGCTTGGGCACAGTCGATAATTCACCCCTCCACTTT. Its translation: CASSLGTVDNSPLHF.

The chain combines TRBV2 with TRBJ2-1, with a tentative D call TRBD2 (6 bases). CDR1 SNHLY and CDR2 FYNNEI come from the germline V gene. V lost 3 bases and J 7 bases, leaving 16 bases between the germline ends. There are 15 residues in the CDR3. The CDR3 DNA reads TGTGCCAGCAGTGATGAAAGAAAGGGAGGAAATGAGCAGTTCTTC. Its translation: CASSDERKGGNEQFF.

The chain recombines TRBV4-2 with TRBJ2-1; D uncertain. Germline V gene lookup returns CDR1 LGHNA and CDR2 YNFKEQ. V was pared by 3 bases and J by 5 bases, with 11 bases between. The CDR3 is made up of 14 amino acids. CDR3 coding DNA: TGTGCCAGCAGCCAGGGCAGGACCAACAATGAGCAGTTCTTC. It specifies CASSQGRTNNEQFF.

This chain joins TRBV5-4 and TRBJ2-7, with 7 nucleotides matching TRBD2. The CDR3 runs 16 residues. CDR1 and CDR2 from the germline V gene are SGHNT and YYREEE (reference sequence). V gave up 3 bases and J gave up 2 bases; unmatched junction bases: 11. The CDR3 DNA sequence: TGTGCCAGCAGCTCCACCTTGGGACTATCGCCCTACGAGCAGTACTTC. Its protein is CASSSTLGLSPYEQYF.

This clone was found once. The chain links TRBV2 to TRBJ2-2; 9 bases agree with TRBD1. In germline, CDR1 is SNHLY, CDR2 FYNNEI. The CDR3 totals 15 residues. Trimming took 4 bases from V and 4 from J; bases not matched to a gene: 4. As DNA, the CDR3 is TGTGCCAGCAGTGGGTGGACAGGGGTCACCGGGGAGCTGTTTTTT. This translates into CASSGWTGVTGELFF.

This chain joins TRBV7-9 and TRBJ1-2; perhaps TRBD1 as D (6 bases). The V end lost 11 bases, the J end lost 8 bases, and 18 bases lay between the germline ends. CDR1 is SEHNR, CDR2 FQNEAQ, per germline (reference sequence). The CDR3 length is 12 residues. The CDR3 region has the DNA TGTGCCGCCTCGATGCGGGGGCCGGGCTACACCTTC. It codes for CAASMRGPGYTF.

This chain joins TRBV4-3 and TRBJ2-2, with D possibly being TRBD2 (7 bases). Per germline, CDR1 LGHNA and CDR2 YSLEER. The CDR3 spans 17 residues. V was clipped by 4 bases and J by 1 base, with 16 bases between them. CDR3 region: CASSPGGRTLNTGELFF. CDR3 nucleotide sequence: TGCGCCAGCAGCCCCGGGGGGCGGACACTGAACACCGGGGAGCTGTTTTTT.

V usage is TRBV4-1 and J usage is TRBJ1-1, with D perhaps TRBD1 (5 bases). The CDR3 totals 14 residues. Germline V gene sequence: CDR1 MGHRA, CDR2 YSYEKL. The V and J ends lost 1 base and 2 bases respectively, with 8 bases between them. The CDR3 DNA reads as TGCGCCAGCAGCCAAGGAGGGACTAACACTGAAGCTTTCTTT. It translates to CASSQGGTNTEAFF.

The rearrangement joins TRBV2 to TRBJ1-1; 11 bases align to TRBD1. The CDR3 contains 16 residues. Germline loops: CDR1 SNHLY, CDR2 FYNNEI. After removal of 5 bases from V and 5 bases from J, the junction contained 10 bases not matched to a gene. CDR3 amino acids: CASSLSLRDRGTEAFF. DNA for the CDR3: TGTGCCAGCAGTCTCAGCCTCCGGGACAGGGGGACTGAAGCTTTCTTT.

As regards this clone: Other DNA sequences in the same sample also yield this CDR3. The CDR3 loop reads CASSPPGNYGYTF. As DNA, the CDR3 is TGTGCCAGCTCACCACCAGGGAACTATGGCTACACCTTC. The V call is TRBV18, the J call TRBJ1-2; D is unclear. Looked up from germline, CDR1 is KGHSH and CDR2 is LQKENI. The CDR3 contains 13 residues. Trimming shortened V by 0 bases and J by 2 bases, and 4 bases separated the two germline ends.

As DNA, the CDR3 is TGTGCCAGCAGTCCCGAGAGGACTAGCGGGGGATCAGGGGAGCAGTTCTTC. Protein: CASSPERTSGGSGEQFF. The genes are TRBV6-6 and TRBJ2-1, with 13 bases that match TRBD2. This CDR3 spans 17 amino acids. Germline CDR1 is MNHNY and CDR2 is SVGAGI (reference sequence). V shed 5 bases, J shed 10 bases, and the junction held 14 bases outside the gene matches.

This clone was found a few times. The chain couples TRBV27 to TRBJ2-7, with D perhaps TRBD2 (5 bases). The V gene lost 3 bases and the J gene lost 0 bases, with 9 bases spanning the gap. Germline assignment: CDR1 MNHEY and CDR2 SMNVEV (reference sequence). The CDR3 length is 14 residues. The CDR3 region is CASSLSGGSYEQYF. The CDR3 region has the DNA TGTGCCAGCAGTTTGAGCGGTGGCTCCTACGAGCAGTACTTC.

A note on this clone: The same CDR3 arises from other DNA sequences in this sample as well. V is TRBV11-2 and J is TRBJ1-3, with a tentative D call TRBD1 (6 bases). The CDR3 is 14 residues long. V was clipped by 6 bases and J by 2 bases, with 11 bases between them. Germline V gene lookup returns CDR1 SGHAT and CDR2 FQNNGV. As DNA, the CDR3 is TGTGCCAGCAGTCTCACAGGGCCTGGAAACACCATATATTTT. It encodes CASSLTGPGNTIYF.

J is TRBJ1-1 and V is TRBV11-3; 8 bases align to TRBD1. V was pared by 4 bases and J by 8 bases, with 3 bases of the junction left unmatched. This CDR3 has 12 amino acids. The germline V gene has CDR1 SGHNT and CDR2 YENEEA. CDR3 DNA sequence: TGTGCCAGCAGCTCAGGGGACAGGGAAGCTTTCTTT. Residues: CASSSGDREAFF.

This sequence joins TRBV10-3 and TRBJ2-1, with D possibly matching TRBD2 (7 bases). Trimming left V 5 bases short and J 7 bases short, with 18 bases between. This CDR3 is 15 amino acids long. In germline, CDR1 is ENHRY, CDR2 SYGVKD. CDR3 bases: TGTGCCATCAGTCCCTTAGGGGGGGCAGTGAATGAGCAGTTCTTC. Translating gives CAISPLGGAVNEQFF.

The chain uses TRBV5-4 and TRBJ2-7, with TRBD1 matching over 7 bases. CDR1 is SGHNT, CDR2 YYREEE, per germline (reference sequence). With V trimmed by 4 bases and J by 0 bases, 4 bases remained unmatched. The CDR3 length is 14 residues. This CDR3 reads CASSNGDSSYEQYF. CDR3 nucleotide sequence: TGTGCCAGCAGCAACGGGGACAGCTCCTACGAGCAGTACTTC.

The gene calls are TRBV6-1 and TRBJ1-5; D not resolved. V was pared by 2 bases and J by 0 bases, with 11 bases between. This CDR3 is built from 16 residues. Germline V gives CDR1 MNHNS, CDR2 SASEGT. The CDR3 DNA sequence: TGTGCCAGCAGTGAATTGGCGGTTTATAGCAATCAGCCCCAGCATTTT. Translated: CASSELAVYSNQPQHF.

CDR3 coding DNA: TGTGCCAGCAGTTACCCTGGACAGGGGCAAGGCTACACCTTC. Its protein is CASSYPGQGQGYTF. This chain connects TRBV6-2 or TRBV6-3 to TRBJ1-2; 9 bases align to TRBD1. This CDR3 region has 14 residues. Germline CDR1 MNHEY, CDR2 SVGEGT. Trimming removed 2 bases from V and 8 bases from J; junction bases left unmatched: 6.

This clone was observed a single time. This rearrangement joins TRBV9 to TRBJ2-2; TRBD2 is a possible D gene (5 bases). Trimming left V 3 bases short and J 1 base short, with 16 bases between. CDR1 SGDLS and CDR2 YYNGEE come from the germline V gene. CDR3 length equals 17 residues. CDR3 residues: CASSAEGERWNTGELFF. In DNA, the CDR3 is TGTGCCAGCAGCGCAGAGGGAGAGAGATGGAACACCGGGGAGCTGTTTTTT.

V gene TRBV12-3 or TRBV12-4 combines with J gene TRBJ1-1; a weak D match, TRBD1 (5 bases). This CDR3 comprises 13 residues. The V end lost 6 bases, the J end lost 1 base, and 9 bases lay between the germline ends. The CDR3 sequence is CASSSQGNTEAFF. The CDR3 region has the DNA TGTGCCAGCAGCAGCCAGGGGAACACTGAAGCTTTCTTT.

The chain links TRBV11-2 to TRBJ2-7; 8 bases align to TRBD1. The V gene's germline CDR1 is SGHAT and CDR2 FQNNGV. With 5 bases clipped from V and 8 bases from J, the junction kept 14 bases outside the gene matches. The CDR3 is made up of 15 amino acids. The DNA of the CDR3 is TGTGCCAGCAGCCCCAATCCCGACAGGGGAGAAAAGCAGTACTTC. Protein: CASSPNPDRGEKQYF.

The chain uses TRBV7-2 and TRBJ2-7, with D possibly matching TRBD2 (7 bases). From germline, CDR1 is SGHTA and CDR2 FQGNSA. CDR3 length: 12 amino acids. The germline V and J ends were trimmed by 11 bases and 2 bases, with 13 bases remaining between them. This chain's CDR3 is CASGGGPYEQYF. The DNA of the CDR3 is TGTGCCTCTGGGGGGGGGCCCTACGAGCAGTACTTC. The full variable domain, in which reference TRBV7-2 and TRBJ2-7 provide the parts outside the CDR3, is GAGVSQSPSNKVTEKGKDVELRCDPISGHTALYWYRQSLGQGLEFLIYFQGNSAPDKSGLPSDRFSAERTGGSVSTLTIQRTQQEDSAVYLCASGGGPYEQYFGPGTRLTVT.

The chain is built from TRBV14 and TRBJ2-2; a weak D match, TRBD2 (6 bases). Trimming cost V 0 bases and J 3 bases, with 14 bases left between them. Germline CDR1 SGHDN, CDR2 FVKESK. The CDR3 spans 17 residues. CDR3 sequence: CASSQDGGFWDTGELFF. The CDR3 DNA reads TGTGCCAGCAGCCAAGATGGAGGGTTTTGGGACACCGGGGAGCTGTTTTTT.

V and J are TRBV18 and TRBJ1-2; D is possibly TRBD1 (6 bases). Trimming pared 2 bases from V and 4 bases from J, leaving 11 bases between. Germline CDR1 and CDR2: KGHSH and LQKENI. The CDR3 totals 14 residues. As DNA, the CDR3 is TGTGCCAGCTCACCAGCGGGGGGGGCCTATGGCTACACCTTC. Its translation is CASSPAGGAYGYTF.

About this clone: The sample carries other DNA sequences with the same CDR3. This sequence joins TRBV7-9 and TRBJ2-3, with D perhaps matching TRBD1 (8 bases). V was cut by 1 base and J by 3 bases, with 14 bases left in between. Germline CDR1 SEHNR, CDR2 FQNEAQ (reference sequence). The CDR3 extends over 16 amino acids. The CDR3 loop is CASSLGDRGLTDTQYF. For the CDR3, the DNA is TGTGCCAGCAGCTTAGGCGACAGGGGACTAACAGATACGCAGTATTTT.